This T cell receptor beta chain came from a study of T cell responses to AZD1222 COVID-19 vaccine. General study findings and limits: Seropositive at baseline were only a handful of AZD1222 recipients. Spike-specific TCR breadth and depth were elevated following two AZD1222 doses. White British ancestry dominated among donors, who included more females, and clonal diversity was possibly underestimated.

Data came from immunoSEQ multiplex PCR; TCRdb stores just in-frame clones and leaves some out. The sample holds some 200,000 clones; around 94% are singletons and the top ten take approximately 1.5%. Looked up from germline, CDR1 is WSHSY and CDR2 is SAAADI. The CDR3 is made up of 15 amino acids. The V segment lost 0 bases and the J segment 5 bases; nucleotides outside the gene matches: 7. Comments on this clone: The antigen is not known.

The V gene is TRBV10-2, the J gene TRBJ2-7, with 7 positions matching TRBD2. Sample: peripheral blood, taken 28 days after the second dose of the MenACWY control vaccine. The sequence was obtained from an adult who received the MenACWY meningococcal vaccine as a control. Here the CDR3 DNA reads TGCGCCAGCAGTGAGTCGACCGCGGGAGTTGACGAGCAGTACTTC. This gives the protein CASSESTAGVDEQYF.